The TCR beta chain described here comes from a study of vaccination effects on CD4 cells after COVID-19. The overall study: Either the mRNA-1273 or the BNT162b2 vaccine was given to participants as two doses. Overall study findings and caveats: Pronounced clonal contraction occurred in clones induced by infection and by vaccine late after vaccination.

In the ViraFEST assay, antigen-specific CD4+ clonotypes were identified by expansion after peptide-pool stimulation. Subsequent to roughly 9 days of culture, CD4+ T cells were isolated. People in the vaccine group had not been infected with SARS-CoV-2 before, and their nucleocapsid antibodies were negative. Approximately 1.9 million PBMC per well were cultured with approximately 9.7 IU/ml IL-2 and approximately 10 ug/ml peptides. Fresh IL-2-containing medium replaced half the medium on days 3 and 7. Concerning this clone: What it binds is not known.

Only in-frame clones appear in the TCRdb table, and some are missing; sequencing was by immunoSEQ multiplex PCR. Among tens of thousands of clones listed, under 75% were seen once. With 1 base removed from V and 4 bases from J, the gap between germline ends came to 10 bases. This CDR3 has 14 residues. Germline CDR1 reads SGHNT; CDR2 reads YENEEA. The TCR originated in a human donor who received a COVID-19 vaccine. The material sequenced was CD4+ T cells from PBMCs cultured with SARS-CoV-2 spike peptides, taken before COVID-19 vaccination. The chain uses TRBV11-3 and TRBJ1-1; D possibly corresponds to TRBD1 (5 bases). CDR3 in DNA: TGTGCCAGCAGCTTAGGGAGGGACGGCACTGAAGCTTTCTTT. The encoded protein is CASSLGRDGTEAFF. Drawing the rest from reference TRBV11-3 and TRBJ1-1, the complete variable domain is EAGVVQSPRYKIIEKKQPVAFWCNPISGHNTLYWYLQNLGQGPELLIRYENEEAVDDSQLPKDRFSAERLKGVDSTLKIQPAELGDSAVYLCASSLGRDGTEAFFGQGTRLTVV.